A single sample gave rise to the 10 T cell receptor beta chains below, sequenced in a study of CD8 T cells in ankylosing spondylitis (dated by TCRdb to 2017 to 2019). For these TCRs, the target antigens are not known. Library preparation was by 5' RACE. Sequencer: Illumina HiSeq 2500. TCRdb reanalyzed the raw reads on its own, using fastp at Q25 for trimming and MiXCR for clone calling, and kept in-frame beta chains. Identical CDR3 proteins give one entry, which carries the most common genes and DNA. The sample has 700,000 to 1,000,000 distinct CDR3 sequences on record, around 11% of them singletons. The top ten hold roughly 0.51% of the sample. Summary of the overall study and its limitations: Blood from ankylosing spondylitis patients appeared to be characterized by a TCR beta motif composed of under 10 highly homologous amino acid variants.

The specimen sequenced was blood, either unsorted or a sorted T cell fraction (not recorded which). The receptors stem from a male donor with ankylosing spondylitis.

This clonotype has just a few counts. This chain uses TRBV5-6 with TRBJ2-3; D possibly uses TRBD1 or TRBD2 (6 bases each). Trimming cost V 4 bases and J 5 bases, with 14 bases left between them. The CDR3 covers 14 residues. Germline V gives CDR1 SGHDT, CDR2 YYEEEE. This chain's CDR3 is CASSPLRGGDTQYF. The DNA of the CDR3 is TGTGCCAGCAGCCCGCTCAGGGGAGGAGATACGCAGTATTTT.

The chain employs TRBV12-3 or TRBV12-4 and TRBJ2-3; TRBD2 might be the D (7 bases). Trimming pared 10 bases from V and 1 base from J, leaving 15 bases between. The CDR3 is 14 amino acids. The CDR3 protein is CATSWEGGTDTQYF. The CDR3 DNA reads as TGTGCCACCTCATGGGAGGGGGGCACAGATACGCAGTATTTT.

This clonotype was seen repeatedly, ten times or more. The rearrangement uses TRBV10-3 and TRBJ1-6; D is undetermined. Per the germline V gene, CDR1 is ENHRY and CDR2 is SYGVKD. V lost 6 bases and J lost 6, with 9 bases in between. The CDR3 length is 13 residues. Written as DNA, the CDR3 is TGTGCCATCAGGATGGACCGTAATTCACCCCTCCACTTT. Its protein product is CAIRMDRNSPLHF.

This clonotype was seen many times. The chain carries TRBV12-3 or TRBV12-4 and TRBJ1-1; D is possibly TRBD1 (5 bases). The CDR3 sequence is 14 residues long. Deletions cut 3 bases from V and 1 base from J, with 9 bases between. The CDR3 sequence is CASSFQGSNTEAFF. Here the CDR3 DNA reads TGTGCCAGCAGTTTCCAGGGTTCGAACACTGAAGCTTTCTTT.

The chain combines TRBV20-1 with TRBJ2-6; TRBD2 agrees at 7 bases. Per the germline V gene, CDR1 is DFQATT and CDR2 is SNEGSKA (reference sequence). This CDR3 comprises 12 residues. This chain's CDR3 is CGGGSGANVLTF. In DNA form, the CDR3 reads TGCGGGGGGGGCTCTGGGGCCAACGTCCTGACTTTC.

The genes are TRBV20-1 and TRBJ1-2; D is unclear. Germline assignment: CDR1 DFQATT and CDR2 SNEGSKA (reference sequence). CDR3 size: 12 residues. V dropped 3 bases and J dropped 4 bases, with 9 bases sitting between them. The CDR3, as DNA: TGCAGTGCTAGCTACCAGAGCTATGGCTACACCTTC. Amino acid sequence: CSASYQSYGYTF.

Many counts were recorded for this clonotype. The chain is built from TRBV5-1 and TRBJ2-7; unclear D gene. The CDR3 has 13 amino acids. Germline loops: CDR1 SGHRS, CDR2 YFSETQ. Trimming took 0 bases from V and 4 from J, leaving 8 bases between them. The CDR3, as DNA: TGCGCCAGCAGCTTGGTTTCCGGTTACGAGCAGTACTTC. Protein product: CASSLVSGYEQYF.

This chain joins TRBV6-1 and TRBJ1-1, with TRBD1 matching over 7 bases. V lost 6 bases, J lost 1 base, and 14 bases stayed unmatched. From germline, CDR1 is MNHNS and CDR2 SASEGT. This CDR3 contains 17 residues. The CDR3 sequence is CASRARWARQGNTEAFF. CDR3 sequence (DNA): TGTGCCAGCAGAGCCAGATGGGCGAGACAGGGGAACACTGAAGCTTTCTTT.

In its sample, this clonotype was seen a few times. The chain employs TRBV5-1 and TRBJ2-5; tentative D call: TRBD1 (6 bases). Trimming shortened V by 2 bases and J by 0 bases, and 8 bases separated the two germline ends. This CDR3 spans 14 amino acids. The germline V gene has CDR1 SGHRS and CDR2 YFSETQ. CDR3 amino acids: CASSFGQYQETQYF. The DNA of the CDR3 is TGCGCCAGCAGCTTCGGACAGTACCAAGAGACCCAGTACTTC. The whole variable domain, remainder taken from reference TRBV5-1 and TRBJ2-5, is KAGVTQTPRYLIKTRGQQVTLSCSPISGHRSVSWYQQTPGQGLQFLFEYFSETQRNKGNFPGRFSGRQFSNSRSEMNVSTLELGDSALYLCASSFGQYQETQYFGPGTRLLVL.

V gene TRBV24-1 combines with J gene TRBJ1-1; no clear D. The CDR3 is 13 amino acids. CDR1 KGHDR and CDR2 SFDVKD come from the germline V gene. Deletions cut 5 bases from V and 1 base from J, with 7 bases between. CDR3 sequence (DNA): TGTGCCACCAGTGGTCAGTCGAACACTGAAGCTTTCTTT. Translation: CATSGQSNTEAFF.